These 18 T cell receptor beta chains came from one sample sequenced in a study of blood T cell repertoires in COVID-19. Using immunoSEQ multiplex PCR, the repertoire was profiled, and TCRdb retains in-frame clones only, with some absent. The data contain about 210,000 clones, about 91% of them seen just once; the ten biggest clones take up about 5%. Material: peripheral blood. The receptor source for this set is a woman in her forties with acute or convalescent COVID-19.

V is TRBV18 and J is TRBJ2-5; D remains ambiguous. With 2 bases removed from V and 5 bases from J, the gap between germline ends came to 3 bases. The CDR3 extends over 11 amino acids. Germline values: CDR1 KGHSH, CDR2 LQKENI. This CDR3 reads CASSPEETQYF. For the CDR3, the DNA is TGTGCCAGCTCACCAGAGGAGACCCAGTACTTC.

The DNA of the CDR3 is TGTGCCAGCAGCCCAGTCTCCGTAGATACGCAGTATTTT. Its translation: CASSPVSVDTQYF. This rearrangement joins TRBV3-1 (or the pseudogene TRBV3-2) to TRBJ2-3; D is uncertain. Trimming took off 4 bases at V and 5 bases at J, with 10 bases between the two ends. The length of the CDR3 is 13 residues. The germline V gene encodes CDR1 LGHDT and CDR2 YNNKEL (reference sequence).

The V call is TRBV5-1, the J call TRBJ2-1, with 13 bases fitting TRBD2. J was trimmed by 6 bases and V by 4 bases; bases with no gene match: 4. CDR1 is SGHRS, CDR2 YFSETQ, per germline. The CDR3 covers 15 residues. Here the CDR3 DNA reads TGCGCCAGCAGCCCCCGGACTAGCGGGGGCAATGAGCAGTTCTTC. Its translation is CASSPRTSGGNEQFF.

As for this clone: The same CDR3 can be traced to other DNA sequences in this sample. This sequence joins TRBV12-3 or TRBV12-4 and TRBJ1-2, with 7 bases identical to TRBD1. The CDR3 sequence is 13 residues long. Unmatched junction bases numbered 6, after V lost 6 bases and J lost 5 bases. CDR3 coding DNA: TGTGCCAGCAGCCCCGGGACAGCATATGGCTACACCTTC. This encodes CASSPGTAYGYTF.

This chain uses TRBV2 with TRBJ1-1; D perhaps matches TRBD1 (5 bases). Looked up from germline, CDR1 is SNHLY and CDR2 is FYNNEI. The V end was cut by 1 base, the J end by 4 bases, with 10 bases between. This CDR3 is built from 14 residues. The CDR3 sequence is CASSEEGGATEAFF. For the CDR3, the DNA is TGTGCCAGCAGTGAAGAGGGAGGGGCCACTGAAGCTTTCTTT. The whole variable domain, filled in from reference TRBV2 and TRBJ1-1, reads EPEVTQTPSHQVTQMGQEVILRCVPISNHLYFYWYRQILGQKVEFLVSFYNNEISEKSEIFDDQFSVERPDGSNFTLKIRSTKLEDSAMYFCASSEEGGATEAFFGQGTRLTVV.

Many counts were recorded for this clone. This chain connects TRBV20-1 to TRBJ1-2; D is ambiguous. The CDR3 totals 11 residues. Germline CDR1 reads DFQATT; CDR2 reads SNEGSKA (reference sequence). The V end was cut by 3 bases, the J end by 5 bases, with 7 bases between. The DNA for the CDR3 is TGCAGTGCTAGGCCCGAGTATGGCTACACCTTC. Its translation is CSARPEYGYTF.

V usage is TRBV30 and J usage is TRBJ1-1, with no clear D. This CDR3 contains 14 residues. V was cut by 6 bases and J by 0 bases, with 14 bases left in between. Germline values: CDR1 GTSNPN, CDR2 SVGIG (reference sequence). The CDR3 nucleotides read TGTGCCTGCGGTCCAGGTACCATGAACACTGAAGCTTTCTTT. It codes for CACGPGTMNTEAFF.

The CDR3 loop is CASSFDGGEAFF. As DNA, the CDR3 is TGTGCCAGCAGCTTTGACGGCGGTGAAGCTTTCTTT. V gene TRBV27 combines with J gene TRBJ1-1; no clear D gene. V lost 6 bases and J 7 bases, leaving 12 bases between the germline ends. The CDR3 spans 12 residues. Germline CDR1 and CDR2: MNHEY and SMNVEV (reference sequence).

The genes are TRBV10-3 and TRBJ1-2; D uncertain. This CDR3 is built from 14 residues. Germline values: CDR1 ENHRY, CDR2 SYGVKD. V was cut by 4 bases and J by 8 bases, with 17 bases left in between. The CDR3 reads CAISGREGPTGYTF. The CDR3 nucleotides read TGTGCCATCAGTGGAAGGGAGGGCCCTACCGGCTACACCTTC.

The chain uses TRBV18 and TRBJ1-4; TRBD1 matches 8 bases. In germline, CDR1 is KGHSH, CDR2 LQKENI. This CDR3 is built from 15 residues. V lost 2 bases to trimming and J lost 6 bases; unmatched junction nucleotides: 5. CDR3 nucleotides: TGTGCCAGCTCACCAACGGTGACAGGGGATGAAAAACTGTTTTTT. Translating it yields CASSPTVTGDEKLFF.

This clone has only a few counts. The genes are TRBV9 and TRBJ1-3; 9 nucleotides match TRBD1. Losses at the gene ends were 0 bases for V and 6 bases for J; bases not matched to a gene: 4. The CDR3 runs to 15 residues. Germline V gene lookup returns CDR1 SGDLS and CDR2 YYNGEE. Written as DNA, the CDR3 is TGTGCCAGCAGCGTAGGGACAGGGGCGGAAAACACCATATATTTT. It codes for CASSVGTGAENTIYF.

The sample holds one count of this clone. The chain uses TRBV7-2 and TRBJ2-1; possibly TRBD2 for D (7 bases). Germline V lookup: CDR1 SGHTA, CDR2 FQGNSA. Trimming removed 0 bases at V and 7 bases at J, with 16 bases between. The CDR3 covers 16 residues. The CDR3, as DNA: TGTGCCAGCAGCTTAGCAGGGGGGGGGAGCCAAAATGAGCAGTTCTTC. It codes for CASSLAGGGSQNEQFF. Full variable domain (outside the CDR3, taken from reference TRBV7-2 and TRBJ2-1): GAGVSQSPSNKVTEKGKDVELRCDPISGHTALYWYRQSLGQGLEFLIYFQGNSAPDKSGLPSDRFSAERTGGSVSTLTIQRTQQEDSAVYLCASSLAGGGSQNEQFFGPGTRLTVL.

V is TRBV9 and J is TRBJ2-2; 9 bases agree with TRBD2. V gave up 8 bases and J gave up 3 bases; unmatched junction bases: 8. Germline V gene sequence: CDR1 SGDLS, CDR2 YYNGEE. CDR3 length equals 15 residues. CDR3 protein: CASHGRGGDTGELFF. DNA for the CDR3: TGTGCCAGTCACGGGCGCGGGGGGGACACCGGGGAGCTGTTTTTT.

The chain carries TRBV24-1 and TRBJ2-1; tentatively, D is TRBD1 (5 bases). The CDR3 extends over 16 amino acids. CDR1 and CDR2 from the germline V gene are KGHDR and SFDVKD. V dropped 5 bases and J dropped 3 bases, with 16 bases sitting between them. The CDR3 loop is CATSGVADTFYNEQFF. The CDR3 region has the DNA TGTGCCACCAGTGGAGTCGCGGACACCTTCTACAATGAGCAGTTCTTC.

The chain joins TRBV5-6 to TRBJ1-3; the match to TRBD1 covers 8 bases. The CDR3 totals 13 residues. Germline assignment: CDR1 SGHDT and CDR2 YYEEEE. With V trimmed by 4 bases and J by 9 bases, 6 bases remained unmatched. The CDR3 is CASSPGTGGTIYF. As DNA, the CDR3 is TGTGCCAGCAGCCCAGGTACAGGGGGCACCATATATTTT.

J is TRBJ1-1 and V is TRBV7-6, with TRBD1 identical over 9 bases. Germline V lookup: CDR1 SGHVS, CDR2 FNYEAQ. There are 15 residues in the CDR3. The V and J ends lost 4 bases and 2 bases, in that order; junction bases with no gene match: 5. CDR3 bases: TGTGCCAGCAGCTCCGGACAGGGGTACAACACTGAAGCTTTCTTT. Translated, it gives CASSSGQGYNTEAFF.

The chain links TRBV24-1 to TRBJ2-2, with D possibly matching TRBD2 (5 bases). This CDR3 is built from 15 residues. Germline values: CDR1 KGHDR, CDR2 SFDVKD. Trimming stripped 0 bases from V and 4 bases from J, with 8 bases between. CDR3 sequence: CATSDLTGFTGELFF. CDR3 DNA: TGTGCCACCAGTGATTTGACGGGGTTCACCGGGGAGCTGTTTTTT.

CDR3 loop: CASSFLHQLRGNYGYTF. The CDR3, as DNA: TGTGCCAGCAGTTTCCTGCATCAACTCAGGGGCAACTATGGCTACACCTTC. V gene TRBV27 combines with J gene TRBJ1-2, with D maybe TRBD1 (6 bases). The CDR3 is 17 amino acids. V gave up 3 bases and J gave up 2 bases, with 19 bases separating them. Germline values: CDR1 MNHEY, CDR2 SMNVEV (reference sequence).